This T cell receptor (beta chain) comes out of a study of beta chain features in type 1 diabetes. Heparinised blood was drawn once per donor, averaging around 120 mL. Via the markers CD45RO/CCR7/CD25/CD127/CD95/CD27, stem cell-like memory, regulatory, central memory and naive CD4+ cells were sorted. Whole-study findings and limits: The VDJ junctions of type 1 diabetes patients carried fewer insertions and more deletions.

CDR1 is SGHTA and CDR2 is FQGNSA in the germline V gene. The V and J ends lost 1 base and 7 bases respectively, with 13 bases between them. The CDR3 has 14 amino acids. Expressed TCRB transcripts got sequenced, as all isolated RNA was reverse transcribed. Clones were sequenced by immunoSEQ multiplex PCR, and TCRdb holds only the in-frame ones, with some missing. The sample lists over 700,000 clones, 15% to 20% occurring once. This clone was seen a handful of times. Its antigen is unknown. This receptor was identified in a woman aged 18 to 35 in good health. This chain uses TRBV7-2 with TRBJ2-5; possible D gene TRBD2, 6 bases. Sequenced material: naive CD4+ T cells from blood. The CDR3, as DNA: TGTGCCAGCAGCTTAGTGGGGGAGGTTGGGACCCAGTACTTC. This sequence encodes CASSLVGEVGTQYF. Complete variable domain (other parts from reference TRBV7-2 and TRBJ2-5): GAGVSQSPSNKVTEKGKDVELRCDPISGHTALYWYRQSLGQGLEFLIYFQGNSAPDKSGLPSDRFSAERTGGSVSTLTIQRTQQEDSAVYLCASSLVGEVGTQYFGPGTRLLVL.